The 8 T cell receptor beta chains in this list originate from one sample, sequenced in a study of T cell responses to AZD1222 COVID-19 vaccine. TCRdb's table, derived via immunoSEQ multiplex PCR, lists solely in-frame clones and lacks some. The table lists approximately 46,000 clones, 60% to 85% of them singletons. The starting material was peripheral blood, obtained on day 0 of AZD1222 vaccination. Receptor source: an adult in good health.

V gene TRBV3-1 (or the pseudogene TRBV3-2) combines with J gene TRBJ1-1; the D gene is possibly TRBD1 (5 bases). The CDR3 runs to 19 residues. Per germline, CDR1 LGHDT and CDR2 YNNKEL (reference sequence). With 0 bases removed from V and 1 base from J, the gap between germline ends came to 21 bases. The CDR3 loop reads CASSQDKGEIYVGNTEAFF. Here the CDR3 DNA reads TGTGCCAGCAGCCAAGATAAAGGGGAGATCTACGTTGGGAACACTGAAGCTTTCTTT.

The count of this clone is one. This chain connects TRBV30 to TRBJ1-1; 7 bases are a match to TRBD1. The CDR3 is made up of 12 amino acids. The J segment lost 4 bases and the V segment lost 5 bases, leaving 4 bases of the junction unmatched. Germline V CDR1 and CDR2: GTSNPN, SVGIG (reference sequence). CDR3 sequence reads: CAWDRVGTEAFF. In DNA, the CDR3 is TGTGCCTGGGACAGGGTGGGCACTGAAGCTTTCTTT.

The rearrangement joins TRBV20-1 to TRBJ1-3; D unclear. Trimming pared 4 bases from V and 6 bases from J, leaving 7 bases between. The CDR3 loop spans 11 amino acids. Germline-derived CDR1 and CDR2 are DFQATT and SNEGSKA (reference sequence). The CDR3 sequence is CSATTSNTIYF. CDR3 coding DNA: TGCAGTGCTACCACCTCAAACACCATATATTTT.

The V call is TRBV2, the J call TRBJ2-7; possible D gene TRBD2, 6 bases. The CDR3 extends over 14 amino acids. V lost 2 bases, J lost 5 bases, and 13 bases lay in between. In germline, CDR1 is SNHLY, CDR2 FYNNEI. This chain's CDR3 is CASSETLARDEQYV. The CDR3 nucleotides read TGTGCCAGCAGTGAAACCCTAGCGCGGGACGAGCAGTACGTC.

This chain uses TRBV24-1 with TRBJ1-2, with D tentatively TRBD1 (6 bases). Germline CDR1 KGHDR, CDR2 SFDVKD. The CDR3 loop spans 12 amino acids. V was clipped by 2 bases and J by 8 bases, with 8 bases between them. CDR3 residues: CATSDSGAGYTF. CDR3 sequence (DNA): TGTGCCACCAGTGATTCGGGGGCCGGCTACACCTTC.

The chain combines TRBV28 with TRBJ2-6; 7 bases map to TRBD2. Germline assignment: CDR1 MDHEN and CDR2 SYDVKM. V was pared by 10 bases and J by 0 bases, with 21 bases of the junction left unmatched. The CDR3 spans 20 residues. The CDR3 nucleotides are TGTGCCACCCGCCGATACGGAATGGCTAGCGGACTCTCTGGGGCCAACGTCCTGACTTTC. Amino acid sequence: CATRRYGMASGLSGANVLTF.

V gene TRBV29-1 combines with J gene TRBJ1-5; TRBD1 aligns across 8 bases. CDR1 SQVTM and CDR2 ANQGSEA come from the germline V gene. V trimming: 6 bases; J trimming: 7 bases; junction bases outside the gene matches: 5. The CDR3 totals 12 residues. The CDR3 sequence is CSVGQGYQPQHF. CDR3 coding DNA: TGCAGCGTAGGACAGGGATACCAGCCCCAGCATTTT.

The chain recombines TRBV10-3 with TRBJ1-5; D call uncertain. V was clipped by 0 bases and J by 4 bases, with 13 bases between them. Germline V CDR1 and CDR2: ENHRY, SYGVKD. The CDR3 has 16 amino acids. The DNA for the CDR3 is TGTGCCATCAGTGAGTCTTTTGCGAATGCGAATCAGCCCCAGCATTTT. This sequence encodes CAISESFANANQPQHF.